Below are 12 T cell receptor beta chains sequenced from a single sample in a study of T-cell reconstitution after alpha-beta-depleted transplantation in children. Unique molecular identifiers were incorporated into the prepared TCRbeta library. In TCRdb, the PCR reads were re-called with MiXCR into one record per CDR3 protein. The table shows more than 450,000 distinct CDR3 sequences, with 18% occurring only once. Sequencing was performed on PBMCs from the stem cell graft donor, taken from the stem cell graft. The receptor set was obtained from a human donor who donated a stem cell graft to a child with acute lymphoblastic leukemia.

This clonotype was detected only a few times. This chain's CDR3 is CASSLHGGRRDQPQHF. Written as DNA, the CDR3 is TGTGCCAGCAGCTTACATGGTGGCAGGCGAGATCAGCCCCAGCATTTT. The chain joins TRBV11-2 to TRBJ1-5; D call uncertain. Germline CDR1 is SGHAT and CDR2 is FQNNGV. Trimming stripped 2 bases from V and 5 bases from J, with 16 bases between. The CDR3 runs 16 residues.

This clonotype has a handful of counts. The chain combines TRBV10-3 with TRBJ1-5; maybe TRBD1 (5 bases). Germline values: CDR1 ENHRY, CDR2 SYGVKD. With 8 bases removed from V and 7 bases from J, the gap between germline ends came to 18 bases. The CDR3 loop spans 14 amino acids. The CDR3 DNA is TGTGCCATCGGGGGGGGACCCAACGACCAGCCCCAGCATTTT. It translates to CAIGGGPNDQPQHF.

The CDR3 loop is CASSLNRGGYTF. CDR3 nucleotide sequence: TGTGCCAGCAGCTTAAACAGAGGTGGCTACACCTTC. The V and J genes are TRBV7-3 and TRBJ1-2; D gene uncertain. Trimming shortened V by 1 base and J by 7 bases, and 7 bases separated the two germline ends. Looked up from germline, CDR1 is SGHTA and CDR2 is FQGTGA. The CDR3 is 12 residues long.

The CDR3 is CASRTGSGELFF. CDR3 DNA sequence: TGTGCCAGCAGGACAGGGTCCGGGGAGCTGTTTTTT. The gene calls are TRBV2 and TRBJ2-2; 7 bases fit TRBD1. The CDR3 runs 12 residues. J gave up 6 bases and V 6 bases, and 1 base lay outside the gene matches. Germline CDR1 reads SNHLY; CDR2 reads FYNNEI.

This clonotype showed up just a few times. V gene TRBV29-1 combines with J gene TRBJ2-1; 7 bases match TRBD2. This CDR3 has 13 residues. Germline loops: CDR1 SQVTM, CDR2 ANQGSEA. After removal of 7 bases from V and 6 bases from J, the junction contained 9 bases not matched to a gene. This CDR3 is CSAGGGGSNEQFF. The CDR3 region has the DNA TGCAGCGCCGGTGGGGGGGGTAGCAATGAGCAGTTCTTC.

This clonotype was seen a handful of times. This chain uses TRBV5-1 with TRBJ2-3; unclear D gene. From germline, CDR1 is SGHRS and CDR2 YFSETQ. The CDR3 spans 14 residues. The germline V and J ends were trimmed by 4 bases and 1 base, with 10 bases remaining between them. Here the CDR3 DNA reads TGCGCCAGCAGCACACGACCACGCACAGATACGCAGTATTTT. Translated: CASSTRPRTDTQYF.

This clonotype was picked up a small number of times. The rearrangement joins TRBV29-1 to TRBJ2-7; D unclear. Germline CDR1 reads SQVTM; CDR2 reads ANQGSEA. V was cut by 7 bases and J by 0 bases, with 10 bases left in between. The CDR3 covers 12 residues. CDR3 sequence: CSGMTSSYEQYF. CDR3 nucleotides: TGCAGCGGCATGACAAGCTCCTACGAGCAGTACTTC.

The chain joins TRBV5-1 to TRBJ1-5; D is undetermined. V shed 4 bases and J shed 0 bases, with 5 bases lying between them. The CDR3 has 13 residues. Germline values: CDR1 SGHRS, CDR2 YFSETQ. CDR3 in amino acids: CASSVYSNQPQHF. The CDR3 DNA follows: TGCGCCAGCAGCGTGTATAGCAATCAGCCCCAGCATTTT.

This clonotype has a handful of counts. The chain carries TRBV25-1 and TRBJ2-1, with 8 bases lining up with TRBD2. Germline V gives CDR1 MGHDK, CDR2 SYGVNS. The CDR3 is 17 residues long. Trimming at V came to 4 bases and at J to 0 bases, leaving 8 bases not matched to a gene. The CDR3, as DNA: TGTGCCAGCAGTGTACTAGCGGTGATTCGCTCCTACAATGAGCAGTTCTTC. It encodes CASSVLAVIRSYNEQFF.

The chain combines TRBV24-1 with TRBJ2-5; TRBD2 matches at 9 bases. Germline V lookup: CDR1 KGHDR, CDR2 SFDVKD. Germline trimming cut 4 bases from V and 0 bases from J; bases unmatched to any gene: 2. This CDR3 has 15 amino acids. This CDR3 is CATSDRTSDQETQYF. CDR3 nucleotide sequence: TGTGCCACCAGTGACCGGACTAGCGACCAAGAGACCCAGTACTTC.

V usage is TRBV6-5 and J usage is TRBJ2-7; D ambiguous. CDR1 and CDR2 (germline): MNHEY, SVGAGI. This CDR3 is built from 16 residues. Trimming took 4 bases from V and 4 from J, leaving 20 bases between them. The CDR3 here is CASSFLAGHTEYEQYF. The DNA for the CDR3 is TGTGCCAGCAGTTTCCTCGCCGGGCACACTGAATACGAGCAGTACTTC.

This clonotype was counted between two and nine times. The chain joins TRBV9 to TRBJ1-1, with D tentatively TRBD1 (6 bases). The V gene's germline CDR1 is SGDLS and CDR2 YYNGEE. Trimming took off 3 bases at V and 1 base at J, with 10 bases between the two ends. This CDR3 is built from 14 residues. The CDR3 sequence is CASSDSTGNTEAFF. The DNA for the CDR3 is TGTGCCAGCAGCGACTCGACAGGGAACACTGAAGCTTTCTTT.